The clone carrying this T cell receptor (beta chain) was recorded once. The target antigen is unknown. The record originates from a study of cytotoxic CD8 clonotypes in ibrutinib-treated CLL. The data were produced by immunoSEQ multiplex PCR, yet TCRdb's version contains in-frame clones alone and is incomplete. The sample includes about 150,000 clones, 60% to 85% of them seen just once. Study findings and constraints: Clonality went up at the time of ibrutinib response, stayed stable in sustained remission, and later dropped back toward its baseline level at progression.

This sequence was found in a human donor with chronic lymphocytic leukemia. This sample comprised PBMCs, obtained after 24 months of ibrutinib treatment.

Here the CDR3 reads CASSIFGQSNQPQHF. CDR3 coding DNA: TGTGCCAGTAGTATTTTCGGACAGAGCAATCAGCCCCAGCATTTT. The rearrangement uses TRBV19 and TRBJ1-5, with D possibly being TRBD1 (6 bases). There are 15 residues in the CDR3. The V gene's germline CDR1 is LNHDA and CDR2 SQIVND (reference sequence). The V end was cut by 3 bases, the J end by 1 base, with 10 bases between.